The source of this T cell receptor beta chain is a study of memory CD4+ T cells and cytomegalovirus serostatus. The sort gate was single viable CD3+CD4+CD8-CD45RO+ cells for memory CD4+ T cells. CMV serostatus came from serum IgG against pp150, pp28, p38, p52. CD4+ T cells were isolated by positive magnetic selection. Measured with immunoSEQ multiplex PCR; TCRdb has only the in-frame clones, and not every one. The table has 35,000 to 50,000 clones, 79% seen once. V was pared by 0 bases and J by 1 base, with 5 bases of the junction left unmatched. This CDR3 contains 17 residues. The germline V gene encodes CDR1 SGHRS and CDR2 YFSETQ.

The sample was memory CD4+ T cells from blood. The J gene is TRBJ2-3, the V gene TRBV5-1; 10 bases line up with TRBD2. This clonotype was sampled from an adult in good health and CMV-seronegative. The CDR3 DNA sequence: TGCGCCAGCAGCTTGGTACCTAGCGGGAGTGGCACAGATACGCAGTATTTT. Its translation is CASSLVPSGSGTDTQYF.